The present entry profiles one T cell receptor beta chain with its context. Its antigen remains unidentified. CDR3 length equals 15 residues. Germline CDR1 reads SGHRS; CDR2 reads YFSETQ. V was shortened by 7 bases and J by 1 base, with 18 bases between the two germline ends. The sample originates from a study of T cell responses to AZD1222 COVID-19 vaccine. Regarding the study as a whole: Epitopes outside B.1.351 and B.1.1.7 mutated regions reportedly drew nearly half of spike TCRs. Clonal diversity was possibly underestimated; the donors were predominantly white British and more often female. Only a handful of AZD1222 recipients, roughly 6 in all, had baseline seropositivity. No repertoire was sampled before or during the peak T cell response, only after it.

Only in-frame clones appear in the TCRdb table, and some are missing; sequencing was by immunoSEQ multiplex PCR. The table lists some 170,000 clones, about 92% of them singletons, with over 0.7% in the top ten. The chain has TRBV5-1 and TRBJ2-7, with D possibly called TRBD1 or TRBD2 (5 bases each). The clonotype comes from an adult in good health. The specimen was peripheral blood, collected on day 0 of AZD1222 vaccination. CDR3 bases: TGCGCCAGCTACTCCGGGGCAGGCCTTTCCTACGAGCAGTACTTC. Translation gives CASYSGAGLSYEQYF.